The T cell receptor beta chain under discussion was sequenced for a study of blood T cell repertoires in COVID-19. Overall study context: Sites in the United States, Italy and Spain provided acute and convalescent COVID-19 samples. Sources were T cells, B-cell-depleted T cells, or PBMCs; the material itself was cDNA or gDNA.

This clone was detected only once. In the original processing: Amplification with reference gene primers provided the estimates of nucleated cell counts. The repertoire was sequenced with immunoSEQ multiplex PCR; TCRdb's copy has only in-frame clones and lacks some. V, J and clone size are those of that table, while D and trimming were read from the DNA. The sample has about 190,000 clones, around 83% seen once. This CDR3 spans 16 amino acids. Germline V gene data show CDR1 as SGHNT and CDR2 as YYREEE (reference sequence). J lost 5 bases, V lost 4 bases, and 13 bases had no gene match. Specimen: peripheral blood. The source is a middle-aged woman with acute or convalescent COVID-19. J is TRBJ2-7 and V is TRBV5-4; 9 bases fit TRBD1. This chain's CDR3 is CASSPEDGTGKDEQYF. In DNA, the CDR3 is TGTGCCAGCAGCCCGGAAGACGGGACAGGGAAGGACGAGCAGTACTTC.